A single sample is the source of the 24 T cell receptor beta chains below, sequenced in a study of T cell responses to AZD1222 COVID-19 vaccine. TCRdb keeps only in-frame clones here, not all; method: immunoSEQ multiplex PCR. This table has around 100,000 clones, approximately 88% appearing once. Here the sequenced sample was peripheral blood, taken on day 0 of AZD1222 vaccination. These receptors came from an adult in good health.

The chain couples TRBV28 to TRBJ2-7, with D hard to call. Trimming cost V 3 bases and J 3 bases, with 6 bases left between them. The CDR3 length is 12 residues. Germline CDR1 reads MDHEN; CDR2 reads SYDVKM. CDR3 sequence: CASSLAGYEQYF. CDR3 DNA sequence: TGTGCCAGCAGTTTGGCAGGCTACGAGCAGTACTTC.

In DNA, the CDR3 is TGTGCCTCAAAAAACCGGGAAACTCTTAGTACAGATACGCAGTATTTT. This sequence encodes CASKNRETLSTDTQYF. The chain uses TRBV10-3 and TRBJ2-3; TRBD2 is a possible D gene (5 bases). Germline V lookup: CDR1 ENHRY, CDR2 SYGVKD. The V and J ends lost 11 bases and 3 bases respectively, with 24 bases between them. This CDR3 spans 16 amino acids.

The chain is built from TRBV3-1 (or the pseudogene TRBV3-2) and TRBJ1-2; 8 positions agree with TRBD1. Germline V gives CDR1 LGHDT, CDR2 YNNKEL (reference sequence). The V and J ends lost 6 bases and 5 bases, in that order; junction bases with no gene match: 8. This CDR3 is built from 14 residues. The CDR3 region has the DNA TGTGCCAGCAGTTTCGGACAGGGTGGGTATGGCTACACCTTC. It encodes CASSFGQGGYGYTF.

This clone appeared a single time. J is TRBJ1-1 and V is TRBV12-3 or TRBV12-4; D is unclear. The V and J ends lost 6 bases and 4 bases respectively, with 12 bases between them. This CDR3 is 13 amino acids long. The CDR3 is CASSFSVGTEAFF. The CDR3 nucleotides are TGTGCCAGCAGCTTCTCGGTGGGCACTGAAGCTTTCTTT.

The J gene is TRBJ1-1, the V gene TRBV4-3; 11 positions match TRBD1. The CDR3 runs 18 residues. The V segment lost 0 bases and the J segment 5 bases; nucleotides outside the gene matches: 11. Germline V gene lookup returns CDR1 LGHNA and CDR2 YSLEER. The CDR3 spells CASSQEEGQGVGWTEAFF. CDR3 sequence (DNA): TGCGCCAGCAGCCAAGAGGAGGGACAGGGGGTAGGTTGGACTGAAGCTTTCTTT.

The J gene is TRBJ2-3, the V gene TRBV9, with D perhaps TRBD2 (5 bases). The V gene's germline CDR1 is SGDLS and CDR2 YYNGEE. This CDR3 comprises 16 residues. V was shortened by 0 bases and J by 0 bases, with 11 bases between the two germline ends. The CDR3 spells CASSVGPGKSTDTQYF. The CDR3 DNA follows: TGTGCCAGCAGCGTAGGCCCCGGGAAAAGCACAGATACGCAGTATTTT.

The rearrangement uses TRBV15 and TRBJ2-1; TRBD1 matches at 8 bases. Germline V gene sequence: CDR1 LNHNV, CDR2 YYDKDF (reference sequence). V lost 0 bases and J lost 8; bases outside the gene matches: 12. CDR3 size: 17 residues. CDR3 in amino acids: CATSRDLGRGRRDEQFF. CDR3 nucleotide sequence: TGTGCCACCAGCAGAGATTTGGGCAGGGGGCGCCGCGATGAGCAGTTCTTC.

The V and J genes are TRBV11-1 and TRBJ2-7; 8 nucleotides align to TRBD1. Germline assignment: CDR1 SGHAT and CDR2 FQDESV (reference sequence). The trim removed 4 bases at V and 3 bases at J, leaving 8 bases unmatched. The length of the CDR3 is 15 residues. CDR3 DNA sequence: TGTGCCAGCAGCTCTAGCTCGGGGACAGGCTACGAGCAGTACTTC. Translated, it gives CASSSSSGTGYEQYF.

The chain is built from TRBV6-5 and TRBJ2-7; D not certain. V lost 6 bases and J lost 5, with 14 bases in between. The CDR3 covers 13 residues. CDR1 and CDR2 from the germline V gene are MNHEY and SVGAGI. The CDR3 DNA sequence: TGTGCCAGCAGGGCGTGGGATATCGACGAGCAGTACTTC. Translation gives CASRAWDIDEQYF.

This chain connects TRBV7-9 to TRBJ1-5; TRBD1 aligns across 11 bases. Per germline, CDR1 SEHNR and CDR2 FQNEAQ (reference sequence). V was clipped by 5 bases and J by 5 bases; unmatched bases: 5. CDR3 length: 15 residues. The CDR3 nucleotides read TGTGCCAGCAGCGAATGGGGACAGGGGGATCAGCCCCAGCATTTT. Its translation is CASSEWGQGDQPQHF.

The V and J genes are TRBV28 and TRBJ1-5; D gene unclear. The CDR3 loop spans 15 amino acids. CDR1 MDHEN and CDR2 SYDVKM come from the germline V gene. The V end was cut by 5 bases, the J end by 1 base, with 12 bases between. CDR3 bases: TGTGCCAGCAGTCCCGGAGGTGCGAGCAATCAGCCCCAGCATTTT. Protein: CASSPGGASNQPQHF.

In its sample, this clone was seen once. V is TRBV2 and J is TRBJ2-7; maybe TRBD2 (5 bases). Germline values: CDR1 SNHLY, CDR2 FYNNEI. Trimming took 6 bases from V and 4 from J, leaving 10 bases between them. This CDR3 is built from 12 residues. CDR3 DNA sequence: TGTGCCAGCAGGGGAGACCCGTACGAGCAGTACTTC. Translation: CASRGDPYEQYF.

The genes are TRBV6-5 and TRBJ2-1; tentatively, D is TRBD1 (6 bases). The V end was cut by 6 bases, the J end by 6 bases, with 15 bases between. The CDR3 extends over 14 amino acids. Germline CDR1 and CDR2: MNHEY and SVGAGI. CDR3 nucleotide sequence: TGTGCCAGCAGAGGCACAGGGAAGGGCAATGAGCAGTTCTTC. Encoded protein: CASRGTGKGNEQFF.

The rearrangement links TRBV6-5 to TRBJ1-1; maybe TRBD1 (5 bases). Germline loops: CDR1 MNHEY, CDR2 SVGAGI. The germline V and J ends were trimmed by 6 bases and 9 bases, with 14 bases remaining between them. The CDR3 extends over 12 amino acids. CDR3 DNA sequence: TGTGCCAGCAGCGCGGGACCTCGGAAAGCTTTCTTT. The encoded protein is CASSAGPRKAFF.

The genes are TRBV10-1 and TRBJ2-3; no firm D call. The CDR3 sequence is 11 residues long. The germline V and J ends were trimmed by 3 bases and 2 bases, with 0 bases remaining between them. Germline lookup yields CDR1 WNHNN and CDR2 SYGVQD (reference sequence). For the CDR3, the DNA is TGCGCCAGCAGTGACACAGATACGCAGTATTTT. Its translation: CASSDTDTQYF.

The V and J genes are TRBV29-1 and TRBJ2-5, with TRBD2 matching over 7 bases. V dropped 7 bases and J dropped 5; count of bases not matched to a gene: 13. There are 14 residues in the CDR3. The germline V gene has CDR1 SQVTM and CDR2 ANQGSEA. CDR3 residues: CSGSTAGPRETQYF. The CDR3 DNA reads TGCAGCGGTTCCACAGCGGGGCCAAGGGAGACCCAGTACTTC. Looking up the rest from reference TRBV29-1 and TRBJ2-5 gives the full variable domain: SAVISQKPSRDICQRGTSLTIQCQVDSQVTMMFWYRQQPGQSLTLIATANQGSEATYESGFVIDKFPISRPNLTFSTLTVSNMSPEDSSIYLCSGSTAGPRETQYFGPGTRLLVL.

The V gene is TRBV4-1, the J gene TRBJ2-2, with no clear D. V gave up 4 bases and J gave up 1 base, with 10 bases separating them. In germline, CDR1 is MGHRA, CDR2 YSYEKL. The CDR3 length is 15 residues. This CDR3 reads CASSPSTWNTGELFF. Written as DNA, the CDR3 is TGCGCCAGCAGCCCAAGTACGTGGAACACCGGGGAGCTGTTTTTT.

The chain couples TRBV14 to TRBJ1-6, with a weak D call TRBD1 (5 bases). Germline CDR1 SGHDN, CDR2 FVKESK. The CDR3 consists of 19 residues. Trimming stripped 4 bases from V and 9 bases from J, with 28 bases between. The CDR3 spells CASSPHAFYSDSQSSPLHF. The CDR3 DNA follows: TGTGCCAGCAGCCCCCATGCCTTTTATTCCGACAGCCAAAGTTCACCCCTCCACTTT.

The gene calls are TRBV5-1 and TRBJ1-1; D gene unclear. CDR1 and CDR2 (germline): SGHRS, YFSETQ. Trimming left V 4 bases short and J 4 bases short, with 14 bases between. The CDR3 length is 14 residues. CDR3: CASSAPRESTEAFF. In DNA, the CDR3 is TGCGCCAGCAGCGCCCCAAGGGAGAGCACTGAAGCTTTCTTT.

The chain carries TRBV25-1 and TRBJ2-5; no clear D gene. The germline V gene encodes CDR1 MGHDK and CDR2 SYGVNS. V shed 2 bases and J shed 5 bases, with 12 bases lying between them. The CDR3 is made up of 14 amino acids. CDR3 in amino acids: CASSEGVVGETQYF. CDR3 sequence (DNA): TGTGCCAGCAGTGAAGGGGTCGTCGGGGAGACCCAGTACTTC.

V gene TRBV4-3 combines with J gene TRBJ1-2; TRBD1 matches 7 bases. The CDR3 runs 15 residues. Per the germline V gene, CDR1 is LGHNA and CDR2 is YSLEER. Trimming cost V 1 base and J 8 bases; bases outside gene matches: 10. The CDR3 loop is CASSQGHRGSRGYTF. CDR3 DNA: TGCGCCAGCAGCCAAGGTCACAGGGGTTCGAGGGGCTACACCTTC.

The J gene is TRBJ1-4, the V gene TRBV5-1; D gene unclear. This CDR3 has 15 amino acids. Germline values: CDR1 SGHRS, CDR2 YFSETQ. The V end was cut by 0 bases, the J end by 5 bases, with 11 bases between. For the CDR3, the DNA is TGCGCCAGCAGCTTGGGTAGGGAGCACAATGAAAAACTGTTTTTT. This translates into CASSLGREHNEKLFF. The variable domain in full, completed from reference TRBV5-1 and TRBJ1-4, reads KAGVTQTPRYLIKTRGQQVTLSCSPISGHRSVSWYQQTPGQGLQFLFEYFSETQRNKGNFPGRFSGRQFSNSRSEMNVSTLELGDSALYLCASSLGREHNEKLFFGSGTQLSVL.

The chain has TRBV9 and TRBJ1-4; D remains ambiguous. The CDR3 runs to 13 residues. Germline V CDR1 and CDR2: SGDLS, YYNGEE. Between the trimmed V and J ends, which lost 4 bases and 8 bases, there was a span of 12 bases. The CDR3 nucleotides are TGTGCCAGCAGCTCGAGGCAAGGGGAAAAACTGTTTTTT. This encodes CASSSRQGEKLFF. Looking up the rest from reference TRBV9 and TRBJ1-4 gives the full variable domain: DSGVTQTPKHLITATGQRVTLRCSPRSGDLSVYWYQQSLDQGLQFLIQYYNGEERAKGNILERFSAQQFPDLHSELNLSSLELGDSALYFCASSSRQGEKLFFGSGTQLSVL.

The V call is TRBV6-5, the J call TRBJ2-3, with TRBD2 identical over 7 bases. The CDR3 consists of 14 residues. Losses at the gene ends were 6 bases for V and 1 base for J; bases not matched to a gene: 4. The germline V gene encodes CDR1 MNHEY and CDR2 SVGAGI. This chain's CDR3 is CASSLTSGTDTQYF. The CDR3 nucleotides are TGTGCCAGCAGCCTTACTAGCGGCACAGATACGCAGTATTTT.